This TCR beta chain was observed in a study of Ad26.COV2.S vaccination and SARS-CoV-2 variants. The length of the CDR3 is 15 residues. In germline, CDR1 is LNHDA, CDR2 SQIVND (reference sequence). V shed 6 bases, J shed 0 bases, and the junction held 5 bases outside the gene matches. Treatment noted: over 15 received Ad26.COV2.S at low or high dose, single or two shots; 5 received placebo; per-sample allocation not given. All samples were drawn on day 63, counting from the first vaccine or placebo injection. Recruitment in Boston yielded a donor of adult age, 18-55 years. General study results and limits: Vaccine recipients posted higher spike-specific TCR breadth than their placebo counterparts.

Assay: immunoSEQ multiplex PCR; the TCRdb copy retains only in-frame clones and omits some. This table has around 310,000 clones, roughly 90% appearing once. This clone was detected a few times. The antigen remains undetermined. Sequenced here: peripheral blood, sampled in a trial of Ad26.COV2.S vaccine versus placebo. This sequence joins TRBV19 and TRBJ1-5, with 7 nucleotides matching TRBD1. This TCR was sampled from a person between 18 and 65 years old who received the Ad26.COV2.S COVID-19 vaccine or a placebo. CDR3 loop: CASSRDRDSNQPQHF. In DNA form, the CDR3 reads TGTGCCAGTAGCCGAGACAGGGATAGCAATCAGCCCCAGCATTTT.